The 22 T cell receptor beta chains below all came from one sample that was sequenced in a study of T cell clonotyping in hematopoietic cell transplantation. Time point noted: recipient sample about 28 days before transplant, after cytoreduction. Profiled with immunoSEQ multiplex PCR; TCRdb holds only in-frame clones, not every one. The data hold around 9,100 clones, with around 85% observed a single time. Sequenced material: peripheral blood mononuclear cells, taken before stem cell transplant. The receptors shown here come from a man in his sixties with acute myeloid leukemia. Some clones in this sample may be carry-over from other donors' samples.

V usage is TRBV19 and J usage is TRBJ2-3; 7 bases match TRBD2. This CDR3 is built from 14 residues. Germline values: CDR1 LNHDA, CDR2 SQIVND (reference sequence). The V and J ends lost 10 bases and 1 base, in that order; junction bases with no gene match: 8. The CDR3 loop reads CATGRALGTDTQYF. CDR3 coding DNA: TGTGCCACGGGGAGGGCCCTTGGCACAGATACGCAGTATTTT.

The V and J genes are TRBV29-1 and TRBJ1-1; 7 nucleotides line up with TRBD1. The CDR3 length is 14 residues. The ends lost 3 bases at V and 0 bases at J; junction bases unmatched: 4. CDR1 SQVTM and CDR2 ANQGSEA come from the germline V gene. CDR3 sequence reads: CSVETGQMNTEAFF. The CDR3 bases are TGCAGCGTTGAGACGGGACAGATGAACACTGAAGCTTTCTTT.

CDR3 nucleotides: TGTGCCTGGAGGGCCAGGGAGAGGAACGAGCAGTACTTC. Translated: CAWRARERNEQYF. The rearrangement uses TRBV30 and TRBJ2-7; D may correspond to TRBD1 or TRBD2 (5 bases each). Looked up from germline, CDR1 is GTSNPN and CDR2 is SVGIG (reference sequence). The CDR3 runs to 13 residues. The V and J ends lost 3 bases and 5 bases respectively, with 14 bases between them.

This clone was found once. The chain recombines TRBV9 with TRBJ2-1; no definite D call. The V gene lost 0 bases and the J gene lost 7 bases, with 14 bases spanning the gap. The CDR3 extends over 15 amino acids. Germline V gives CDR1 SGDLS, CDR2 YYNGEE. CDR3 in DNA: TGTGCCAGCAGCGTAGAGACTGTATCCCATAATGAGCAGTTCTTC. Translating it yields CASSVETVSHNEQFF.

V usage is TRBV5-6 and J usage is TRBJ1-1; tentative D call: TRBD1 (5 bases). Per germline, CDR1 SGHDT and CDR2 YYEEEE. The length of the CDR3 is 16 residues. With 1 base removed from V and 11 bases from J, the gap between germline ends came to 24 bases. Here the CDR3 reads CASSLRLGSKRDEAFF. CDR3 DNA sequence: TGTGCCAGCAGCTTGCGCTTAGGCAGTAAACGGGACGAGGCTTTCTTT.

The chain is built from TRBV27 and TRBJ1-1; possibly TRBD1 for D (6 bases). Germline lookup yields CDR1 MNHEY and CDR2 SMNVEV (reference sequence). This CDR3 region has 15 residues. V was trimmed by 3 bases and J by 1 base, leaving 12 bases between them. The chain's CDR3 is CASSFQGLGNTEAFF. CDR3 sequence (DNA): TGTGCCAGCAGTTTCCAGGGGCTAGGGAACACTGAAGCTTTCTTT.

The chain recombines TRBV5-1 with TRBJ2-3; 13 bases map to TRBD2. This CDR3 is 18 amino acids long. The V segment lost 0 bases and the J segment 5 bases; nucleotides outside the gene matches: 9. Germline V gene sequence: CDR1 SGHRS, CDR2 YFSETQ. The CDR3 nucleotides are TGCGCCAGCAGCTTGGCCCCAGGACTAGCGGGGGTTAAAGATACGCAGTATTTT. It is translated as CASSLAPGLAGVKDTQYF.

The gene calls are TRBV6-6 and TRBJ1-1, with D uncertain. The germline V gene encodes CDR1 MNHNY and CDR2 SVGAGI (reference sequence). Trimming removed 3 bases from V and 4 bases from J, with 6 bases in between. The CDR3 has 12 amino acids. The CDR3 sequence: CASSYLGTEAFF. The CDR3 region has the DNA TGTGCCAGCAGTTATCTGGGCACTGAAGCTTTCTTT.

The CDR3 sequence is CASRETGGETQYF. CDR3 nucleotide sequence: TGTGCCAGCAGGGAGACAGGGGGAGAGACCCAGTACTTC. The rearrangement links TRBV2 to TRBJ2-5, with TRBD1 matching 9 bases. The CDR3 is 13 residues long. From germline, CDR1 is SNHLY and CDR2 FYNNEI. With 6 bases clipped from V and 4 bases from J, the junction kept 3 bases outside the gene matches.

The rearrangement joins TRBV5-4 to TRBJ2-5; 8 nucleotides agree with TRBD2. This CDR3 comprises 15 residues. V shed 0 bases and J 2 bases; nucleotides not matched to a gene: 3. The V gene's germline CDR1 is SGHNT and CDR2 YYREEE (reference sequence). CDR3 sequence reads: CASSLESGGQETQYF. For the CDR3, the DNA is TGTGCCAGCAGCTTGGAGAGCGGGGGACAAGAGACCCAGTACTTC.

The chain links TRBV5-1 to TRBJ1-2, with 8 bases that match TRBD1. The trim removed 4 bases at V and 4 bases at J, leaving 6 bases unmatched. This CDR3 is built from 14 residues. Per germline, CDR1 SGHRS and CDR2 YFSETQ. The CDR3 DNA reads as TGCGCCAGCAGCGGAGGACAGGGAATCTATGGCTACACCTTC. Translating it yields CASSGGQGIYGYTF.

The chain combines TRBV30 with TRBJ1-5; D unclear. V was shortened by 0 bases and J by 6 bases, with 6 bases between the two germline ends. Germline V gives CDR1 GTSNPN, CDR2 SVGIG (reference sequence). CDR3 length: 12 amino acids. CDR3 sequence: CAWSVLPQPQHF. In DNA, the CDR3 is TGTGCCTGGAGTGTCCTCCCTCAGCCCCAGCATTTT.

V gene TRBV9 combines with J gene TRBJ2-5, with 10 bases matching TRBD2. The germline V gene has CDR1 SGDLS and CDR2 YYNGEE. This CDR3 has 15 amino acids. The trim removed 0 bases at V and 3 bases at J, leaving 2 bases unmatched. The CDR3 region is CASSVGSGGKETQYF. DNA for the CDR3: TGTGCCAGCAGCGTAGGTAGCGGGGGGAAAGAGACCCAGTACTTC.

As regards this clone: The same CDR3 can be traced to other DNA sequences in this sample. This chain links TRBV5-1 with TRBJ2-2, with 8 bases that match TRBD1. The CDR3 totals 16 residues. V gave up 0 bases and J gave up 5 bases; unmatched junction bases: 6. CDR1 is SGHRS, CDR2 YFSETQ, per germline. CDR3 amino acids: CASSLAAGGRTGELFF. The DNA of the CDR3 is TGCGCCAGCAGCTTGGCCGCAGGGGGCCGTACCGGGGAGCTGTTTTTT.

The chain uses TRBV27 and TRBJ1-2; the D is unclear. Trimming left V 4 bases short and J 0 bases short, with 9 bases between. The CDR3 length is 14 residues. Germline values: CDR1 MNHEY, CDR2 SMNVEV (reference sequence). CDR3 amino acids: CASSSRMANYGYTF. CDR3 nucleotides: TGTGCCAGCAGTTCCAGGATGGCTAACTATGGCTACACCTTC.

The gene calls are TRBV30 and TRBJ1-1, with D possibly matching TRBD1 (5 bases). V dropped 1 base and J dropped 0 bases, with 12 bases sitting between them. The CDR3 consists of 15 residues. Looked up from germline, CDR1 is GTSNPN and CDR2 is SVGIG (reference sequence). This CDR3 is CAWSDPGTVNTEAFF. The CDR3 DNA reads as TGTGCCTGGAGTGACCCGGGGACGGTGAACACTGAAGCTTTCTTT.

The chain has TRBV19 and TRBJ1-4; 7 nucleotides match TRBD1. Germline values: CDR1 LNHDA, CDR2 SQIVND (reference sequence). The J segment lost 2 bases and the V segment lost 7 bases, leaving 4 bases of the junction unmatched. This CDR3 is built from 14 residues. CDR3: CASIGTATNEKLFF. The CDR3 DNA reads as TGTGCCAGTATCGGGACAGCGACTAATGAAAAACTGTTTTTT.

V and J are TRBV19 and TRBJ1-3; no reliable D call. Germline CDR1 reads LNHDA; CDR2 reads SQIVND (reference sequence). The CDR3 is 16 amino acids. V was pared by 1 base and J by 0 bases, with 10 bases between. CDR3 loop: CASSIVAAGSGNTIYF. Here the CDR3 DNA reads TGTGCCAGTAGTATAGTGGCGGCAGGCTCTGGAAACACCATATATTTT.

The chain is built from TRBV9 and TRBJ2-2; perhaps TRBD2 as D (6 bases). Per the germline V gene, CDR1 is SGDLS and CDR2 is YYNGEE. V lost 4 bases to trimming and J lost 5 bases, with 9 bases between them. The CDR3 runs 13 residues. In nucleotides, the CDR3 is TGTGCCAGCAGCTTGAGCGGGACCGGGGAGCTGTTTTTT. Residues: CASSLSGTGELFF.

This rearrangement joins TRBV14 to TRBJ2-5, with 8 bases identical to TRBD1. V dropped 3 bases and J dropped 4; count of bases not matched to a gene: 7. Germline-derived CDR1 and CDR2 are SGHDN and FVKESK. CDR3 length: 15 amino acids. The CDR3 here is CASSHLTDRAETQYF. The CDR3 nucleotides are TGTGCCAGCAGCCACCTAACGGACAGGGCAGAGACCCAGTACTTC.

This sequence joins TRBV6-1 and TRBJ2-7, with 8 bases aligning to TRBD1. In germline, CDR1 is MNHNS, CDR2 SASEGT. The CDR3 has 15 residues. Trimming cost V 4 bases and J 0 bases; bases outside gene matches: 5. For the CDR3, the DNA is TGTGCCAGCAGTGCCCGGACAGGGAGCTCCTACGAGCAGTACTTC. It translates to CASSARTGSSYEQYF.

The chain combines TRBV9 with TRBJ2-2; D is perhaps TRBD1 (6 bases). Trimming left V 0 bases short and J 4 bases short, with 10 bases between. Germline loops: CDR1 SGDLS, CDR2 YYNGEE. The CDR3 length is 15 residues. The CDR3 loop is CASSVEAGVTGELFF. The CDR3, as DNA: TGTGCCAGCAGCGTAGAGGCAGGGGTCACCGGGGAGCTGTTTTTT.